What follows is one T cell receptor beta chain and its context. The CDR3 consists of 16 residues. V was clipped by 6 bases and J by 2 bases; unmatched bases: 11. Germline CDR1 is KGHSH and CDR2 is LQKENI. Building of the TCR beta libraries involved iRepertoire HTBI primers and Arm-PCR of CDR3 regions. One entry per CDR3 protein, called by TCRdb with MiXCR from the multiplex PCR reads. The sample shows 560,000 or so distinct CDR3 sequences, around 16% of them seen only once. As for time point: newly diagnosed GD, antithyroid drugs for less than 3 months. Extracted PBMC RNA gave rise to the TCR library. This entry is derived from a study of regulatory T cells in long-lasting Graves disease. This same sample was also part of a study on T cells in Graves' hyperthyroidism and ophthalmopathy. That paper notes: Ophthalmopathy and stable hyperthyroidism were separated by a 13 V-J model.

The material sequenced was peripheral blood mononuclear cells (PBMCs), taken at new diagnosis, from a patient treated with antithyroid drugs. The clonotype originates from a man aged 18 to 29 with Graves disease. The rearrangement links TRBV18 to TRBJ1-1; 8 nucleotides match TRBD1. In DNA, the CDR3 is TGTGCCAGCTCCCACTATGCAGGGGGCGCTAACACTGAAGCTTTCTTT. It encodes CASSHYAGGANTEAFF.